This T cell receptor beta chain was recovered during a study of T cell repertoires in cytomegalovirus infection. This clonotype turned up a few times. Antigen unknown. Findings and caveats of the study: CMV-specific TCR beta clonotypes restricted by HLA-C dominated the ex vivo response.

In TCRdb, the reads were re-called with MiXCR into one record per CDR3 protein. The sample shows about 900,000 distinct CDR3 sequences, less than 35% of them seen only once. The junction had 6 bases not matched to a gene; V was cut back by 5 bases and J by 3 bases. This CDR3 contains 14 residues. Germline CDR1 LNHDA, CDR2 SQIVND (reference sequence). The chain has TRBV19 and TRBJ1-1, with 7 bases that match TRBD1. The sample consisted of cultured CD8+ T cells from PBMCs, taken from culture after CMV antigen stimulation. This receptor was taken from a human donor in good health (CMV status not recorded). Some clones in this sample may be carry-over from other donors' samples. This chain's CDR3 is CASSLFQGDTEAFF. The DNA of the CDR3 is TGTGCCAGTAGTCTCTTTCAGGGGGACACTGAAGCTTTCTTT.